Below, 16 T cell receptor beta chains from the same sample are listed, as sequenced in a study of OX40 agonist ivuxolimab in advanced cancers. Measured with immunoSEQ multiplex PCR; TCRdb has only the in-frame clones, and not every one. In the table there are some 59,000 clones, approximately 82% of which are singletons. The material was CD4+ or CD8+ T cells sorted from blood, obtained in a trial of the OX40 agonist ivuxolimab. The origin of the receptors is an adult with an advanced solid tumor such as melanoma, head and neck, liver or kidney cancer.

The V and J genes are TRBV6-1 and TRBJ1-1, with 7 bases lining up with TRBD1. V was pared by 6 bases and J by 1 base, with 5 bases of the junction left unmatched. CDR3 length equals 14 residues. Germline CDR1 reads MNHNS; CDR2 reads SASEGT. CDR3 sequence reads: CASRAGQPNTEAFF. DNA for the CDR3: TGTGCCAGCAGGGCGGGACAGCCGAACACTGAAGCTTTCTTT.

V and J are TRBV28 and TRBJ1-3, with D uncertain. The V and J ends lost 6 bases and 0 bases respectively, with 9 bases between them. Looked up from germline, CDR1 is MDHEN and CDR2 is SYDVKM. The CDR3 spans 14 residues. CDR3 DNA sequence: TGTGCCAGCAGGTTACGGAGCTCTGGAAACACCATATATTTT. Its protein product is CASRLRSSGNTIYF.

The chain combines TRBV5-1 with TRBJ1-5, with D unresolved. Germline values: CDR1 SGHRS, CDR2 YFSETQ. The CDR3 runs to 15 residues. Trimming took 0 bases from V and 2 from J, leaving 9 bases between them. CDR3 DNA sequence: TGCGCCAGCAGCTTGGCCGCGGGAGGCAATCAGCCCCAGCATTTT. The encoded protein is CASSLAAGGNQPQHF.

The rearrangement joins TRBV5-1 to TRBJ2-7; 9 bases align to TRBD1. Germline V gene sequence: CDR1 SGHRS, CDR2 YFSETQ. The ends lost 0 bases at V and 5 bases at J; junction bases unmatched: 9. There are 16 residues in the CDR3. CDR3 sequence reads: CASSLAGQGGWDEQYF. In nucleotides, the CDR3 is TGCGCCAGCAGCTTGGCGGGACAGGGTGGTTGGGACGAGCAGTACTTC.

The chain combines TRBV19 with TRBJ2-3; no clear D. CDR3 length: 15 residues. CDR1 and CDR2 from the germline V gene are LNHDA and SQIVND (reference sequence). Trimming cost V 4 bases and J 2 bases, with 13 bases left between them. In nucleotides, the CDR3 is TGTGCCAGTAGTAAGTCGAGACACCTCACAGATACGCAGTATTTT. Its protein product is CASSKSRHLTDTQYF.

The rearrangement links TRBV19 to TRBJ1-2, with D maybe TRBD1 (5 bases). This CDR3 comprises 16 residues. V lost 3 bases to trimming and J lost 1 base, with 15 bases between them. Germline CDR1 and CDR2: LNHDA and SQIVND (reference sequence). As DNA, the CDR3 is TGTGCCAGTAGTATGACTACAGGATATAGTAACTATGGCTACACCTTC. Translating gives CASSMTTGYSNYGYTF.

The gene calls are TRBV6-5 and TRBJ2-1, with a possible D match to TRBD2 (5 bases). The CDR3 loop spans 12 amino acids. V dropped 5 bases and J dropped 5 bases, with 7 bases sitting between them. CDR1 is MNHEY and CDR2 is SVGAGI in the germline V gene. The CDR3 DNA reads TGTGCCAGCAGTCTCGGGGACAATGAGCAGTTCTTC. Amino acid sequence: CASSLGDNEQFF.

This clone has just a few counts. The rearrangement links TRBV28 to TRBJ1-2; TRBD1 matches at 9 bases. The CDR3 totals 13 residues. Looked up from germline, CDR1 is MDHEN and CDR2 is SYDVKM. Trimming removed 4 bases from V and 6 bases from J; junction bases left unmatched: 3. The CDR3 sequence is CASSWDREDGYTF. CDR3 DNA sequence: TGTGCCAGCAGTTGGGACAGGGAGGATGGCTACACCTTC.

J is TRBJ1-3 and V is TRBV5-1; D unresolved. The CDR3 sequence is 15 residues long. Germline assignment: CDR1 SGHRS and CDR2 YFSETQ. The V end was cut by 0 bases, the J end by 2 bases, with 9 bases between. The CDR3 bases are TGCGCCAGCAGCTTGGCGGCAGGAGCTGGAAACACCATATATTTT. This codes for CASSLAAGAGNTIYF.

The V and J genes are TRBV18 and TRBJ1-2; no reliable D call. The CDR3 sequence is 12 residues long. Germline V gene sequence: CDR1 KGHSH, CDR2 LQKENI. V was shortened by 6 bases and J by 3 bases, with 8 bases between the two germline ends. The CDR3 DNA reads TGTGCCAGCTCGCCAGTAGACTATGGCTACACCTTC. Its protein is CASSPVDYGYTF. The full variable domain, in which reference TRBV18 and TRBJ1-2 provide the parts outside the CDR3, is NAGVMQNPRHLVRRRGQEARLRCSPMKGHSHVYWYRQLPEEGLKFMVYLQKENIIDESGMPKERFSAEFPKEGPSILRIQQVVRGDSAAYFCASSPVDYGYTFGSGTRLTVV.

The chain links TRBV18 to TRBJ1-2; 7 nucleotides agree with TRBD1. Looked up from germline, CDR1 is KGHSH and CDR2 is LQKENI. The V and J ends lost 4 bases and 3 bases, in that order; junction bases with no gene match: 5. The CDR3 is made up of 14 amino acids. CDR3 in amino acids: CASSLPTGDYGYTF. In DNA, the CDR3 is TGTGCCAGCTCACTCCCCACAGGGGACTATGGCTACACCTTC.

The CDR3 bases are TGTGCCAGCAGTTACTCGGGTCAGGGGAATCAGCCCCAGCATTTT. It translates to CASSYSGQGNQPQHF. V is TRBV6-6 and J is TRBJ1-5; possible D gene TRBD1, 6 bases. The CDR3 covers 15 residues. The germline V and J ends were trimmed by 0 bases and 4 bases, with 10 bases remaining between them. Germline-derived CDR1 and CDR2 are MNHNY and SVGAGI (reference sequence).

The rearrangement uses TRBV28 and TRBJ1-5; a possible D gene is TRBD1 (6 bases). V lost 4 bases and J 5 bases, leaving 21 bases between the germline ends. This CDR3 has 17 residues. CDR1 MDHEN and CDR2 SYDVKM come from the germline V gene. CDR3 DNA sequence: TGTGCCAGCAGTTCCGCCTCCACTCAGGGGATGTATCAGCCCCAGCATTTT. Translation: CASSSASTQGMYQPQHF.

The chain is built from TRBV18 and TRBJ2-1; no clear D. This CDR3 spans 15 amino acids. The V end lost 6 bases, the J end lost 0 bases, and 12 bases lay between the germline ends. The germline V gene has CDR1 KGHSH and CDR2 LQKENI. In DNA, the CDR3 is TGTGCCAGCTCCCCCACACAAAGCTCCTACAATGAGCAGTTCTTC. It encodes CASSPTQSSYNEQFF. Supplemented by reference TRBV18 and TRBJ2-1, the full variable domain reads NAGVMQNPRHLVRRRGQEARLRCSPMKGHSHVYWYRQLPEEGLKFMVYLQKENIIDESGMPKERFSAEFPKEGPSILRIQQVVRGDSAAYFCASSPTQSSYNEQFFGPGTRLTVL.

The rearrangement links TRBV29-1 to TRBJ2-5; D unresolved. V lost 7 bases to trimming and J lost 3 bases, with 9 bases between them. The CDR3 sequence is 11 residues long. The germline V gene has CDR1 SQVTM and CDR2 ANQGSEA. CDR3 DNA: TGCAGCGCGCTTGGGGAAGAGACCCAGTACTTC. Protein product: CSALGEETQYF.

This sequence joins TRBV19 and TRBJ1-1; D perhaps matches TRBD1 (5 bases). The CDR3 sequence is 14 residues long. V was trimmed by 5 bases and J by 4 bases, leaving 14 bases between them. The germline V gene encodes CDR1 LNHDA and CDR2 SQIVND (reference sequence). The CDR3 loop reads CASSASGLPTEAFF. DNA of the CDR3: TGTGCCAGTAGTGCCTCGGGACTCCCCACTGAAGCTTTCTTT.